These 26 T cell receptor beta chains share one sample of origin, sequenced in a study of cytomegalovirus exposure and HLA in healthy donors. 60 Vbeta and 13 Jbeta primers were used in PCR. The table came from immunoSEQ multiplex PCR; TCRdb's copy has only in-frame clones and leaves some out. Altogether tens of thousands of clones are present, over 55% being singletons, with the ten largest covering roughly 6.8%. The specimen sequenced was PBMCs. These receptors were taken from a woman in her 30s in good health and CMV-seronegative.

V and J are TRBV2 and TRBJ2-7, with TRBD1 matching 9 bases. J was trimmed by 5 bases and V by 10 bases; bases with no gene match: 9. Germline V lookup: CDR1 SNHLY, CDR2 FYNNEI. The CDR3 spans 13 residues. The DNA of the CDR3 is TGTGCCATACGACAGGGGGAAAGGAACGAGCAGTACTTC. This sequence encodes CAIRQGERNEQYF.

V gene TRBV5-4 combines with J gene TRBJ2-3; D unclear. V was cut by 4 bases and J by 5 bases, with 14 bases left in between. Per germline, CDR1 SGHNT and CDR2 YYREEE (reference sequence). The CDR3 runs 14 residues. Here the CDR3 reads CASSQSEARDTQYF. Written as DNA, the CDR3 is TGTGCCAGCAGCCAAAGCGAGGCAAGAGATACGCAGTATTTT.

This clone was found a few times. This sequence joins TRBV7-2 and TRBJ2-3; 14 nucleotides align to TRBD2. J lost 2 bases, V lost 2 bases, and 9 bases had no gene match. Germline assignment: CDR1 SGHTA and CDR2 FQGNSA. This CDR3 comprises 19 residues. CDR3 DNA: TGTGCCAGCAGCTTAATTGGACTAGCGGGAGGTAGCTTCACAGATACGCAGTATTTT. It translates to CASSLIGLAGGSFTDTQYF.

This rearrangement joins TRBV28 to TRBJ1-2; D perhaps matches TRBD1 (5 bases). Germline CDR1 reads MDHEN; CDR2 reads SYDVKM. The CDR3 runs to 17 residues. V lost 4 bases and J lost 3, with 21 bases in between. CDR3 sequence: CASSSTGSGGIYYGYTF. The CDR3, as DNA: TGTGCCAGCAGTTCGACGGGATCGGGGGGTATTTACTATGGCTACACCTTC.

The rearrangement links TRBV18 to TRBJ2-3, with D perhaps matching TRBD2 (5 bases). Germline values: CDR1 KGHSH, CDR2 LQKENI. V lost 1 base, J lost 4 bases, and 12 bases lay in between. CDR3 length equals 15 residues. The CDR3: CASSPQASIADTQYF. CDR3 nucleotides: TGTGCCAGCTCACCACAGGCTAGCATTGCAGATACGCAGTATTTT.

The genes are TRBV7-2 and TRBJ2-5, with no clear D. CDR1 SGHTA and CDR2 FQGNSA come from the germline V gene. The CDR3 sequence is 12 residues long. V dropped 6 bases and J dropped 5 bases, with 10 bases sitting between them. The CDR3: CASRIRLETQYF. The CDR3 DNA sequence: TGTGCCAGCAGGATTAGATTGGAGACCCAGTACTTC.

The chain couples TRBV29-1 to TRBJ1-1, with 8 bases aligning to TRBD1. CDR1 SQVTM and CDR2 ANQGSEA come from the germline V gene. The CDR3 covers 15 residues. V shed 2 bases and J 0 bases; nucleotides not matched to a gene: 5. CDR3 protein: CSVERTGTMNTEAFF. For the CDR3, the DNA is TGCAGCGTTGAAAGGACAGGGACCATGAACACTGAAGCTTTCTTT.

V gene TRBV27 combines with J gene TRBJ2-7; weak D call: TRBD2 (6 bases). V gave up 6 bases and J gave up 7 bases, with 16 bases separating them. There are 13 residues in the CDR3. Germline CDR1 and CDR2: MNHEY and SMNVEV (reference sequence). In nucleotides, the CDR3 is TGTGCCAGCAGGTCGGGAGAGGGGAGGGAGCAGTACTTC. Translating gives CASRSGEGREQYF.

The chain combines TRBV10-3 with TRBJ1-2; the match to TRBD1 covers 7 bases. In germline, CDR1 is ENHRY, CDR2 SYGVKD. V lost 7 bases to trimming and J lost 7 bases; unmatched junction nucleotides: 18. The length of the CDR3 is 16 residues. CDR3 coding DNA: TGTGCCATCACCCCGGCGCCCGGGACAGAGTTTTTTGGCTACACCTTC. Translated: CAITPAPGTEFFGYTF.

The V gene is TRBV28, the J gene TRBJ1-2; D is perhaps TRBD1 (6 bases). V lost 3 bases and J lost 3, with 14 bases in between. The CDR3 runs 15 residues. CDR1 is MDHEN and CDR2 is SYDVKM in the germline V gene. The CDR3 spells CASSFGGAGDYGYTF. Written as DNA, the CDR3 is TGTGCCAGCAGTTTTGGGGGGGCGGGGGACTATGGCTACACCTTC.

The chain links TRBV30 to TRBJ1-1, with 9 bases lining up with TRBD1. There are 14 residues in the CDR3. Germline assignment: CDR1 GTSNPN and CDR2 SVGIG (reference sequence). V gave up 7 bases and J gave up 1 base; unmatched junction bases: 7. The CDR3 sequence is CALFRDRANTEAFF. CDR3 nucleotide sequence: TGTGCCTTATTCCGGGACAGGGCGAACACTGAAGCTTTCTTT.

The J gene is TRBJ2-5, the V gene TRBV2; 13 nucleotides line up with TRBD2. From germline, CDR1 is SNHLY and CDR2 FYNNEI. This CDR3 comprises 17 residues. Trimming cost V 4 bases and J 4 bases; bases outside gene matches: 9. The CDR3 is CASSVPGLAGVPETQYF. DNA for the CDR3: TGTGCCAGCAGTGTTCCCGGACTAGCGGGGGTCCCAGAGACCCAGTACTTC.

The rearrangement uses TRBV5-6 and TRBJ1-1, with a weak D call TRBD1 (6 bases). V lost 3 bases and J lost 6, with 12 bases in between. Germline CDR1 and CDR2: SGHDT and YYEEEE. This CDR3 comprises 13 residues. The CDR3 DNA sequence: TGTGCCAGCAGCTCAGGGGTAGGGTCTGAAGCTTTCTTT. Its protein product is CASSSGVGSEAFF.

V usage is TRBV6-1 and J usage is TRBJ2-5; 7 bases line up with TRBD1. V shed 3 bases, J shed 4 bases, and the junction held 2 bases outside the gene matches. CDR1 and CDR2 from the germline V gene are MNHNS and SASEGT. The CDR3 is 13 amino acids. The CDR3 DNA follows: TGTGCCAGCAGTGAGACAGGGAGAGAGACCCAGTACTTC. It encodes CASSETGRETQYF.

This clone came up a few times. This chain joins TRBV4-3 and TRBJ1-4; D is unclear. The CDR3 has 15 amino acids. Germline lookup yields CDR1 LGHNA and CDR2 YSLEER. V lost 1 base and J 7 bases, leaving 13 bases between the germline ends. The CDR3: CASSQGREVGEKLFF. The CDR3 DNA sequence: TGCGCCAGCAGCCAAGGTCGGGAAGTTGGTGAAAAACTGTTTTTT.

This rearrangement joins TRBV6-1 to TRBJ1-2; 8 nucleotides match TRBD1. Trimming at V came to 2 bases and at J to 7 bases, leaving 6 bases not matched to a gene. Germline-derived CDR1 and CDR2 are MNHNS and SASEGT. CDR3 length: 14 residues. The CDR3 DNA sequence: TGTGCCAGCAGTGAAATGGCAGGGGGCGGTGGCTACACCTTC. Translating gives CASSEMAGGGGYTF.

This clone turned up a few times. The CDR3 protein is CASSLRDYADTQYF. In DNA form, the CDR3 reads TGTGCCAGCAGCCTAAGGGACTATGCAGATACGCAGTATTTT. The chain is built from TRBV28 and TRBJ2-3, with 7 bases matching TRBD2. V gave up 6 bases and J gave up 4 bases; unmatched junction bases: 7. This CDR3 has 14 amino acids. Germline-derived CDR1 and CDR2 are MDHEN and SYDVKM. Full variable domain (rest looked up from reference TRBV28 and TRBJ2-3): DVKVTQSSRYLVKRTGEKVFLECVQDMDHENMFWYRQDPGLGLRLIYFSYDVKMKEKGDIPEGYSVSREKKERFSLILESASTNQTSMYLCASSLRDYADTQYFGPGTRLTVL.

The chain joins TRBV18 to TRBJ2-3; tentative D call: TRBD2 (5 bases). V lost 6 bases, J lost 3 bases, and 10 bases lay in between. Germline CDR1 reads KGHSH; CDR2 reads LQKENI. This CDR3 is 13 amino acids long. The CDR3 region is CASSRGQTDTQYF. The CDR3 nucleotides are TGTGCCAGCTCGCGAGGGCAGACAGATACGCAGTATTTT. The variable domain in full, with the rest retrieved from reference TRBV18 and TRBJ2-3, is NAGVMQNPRHLVRRRGQEARLRCSPMKGHSHVYWYRQLPEEGLKFMVYLQKENIIDESGMPKERFSAEFPKEGPSILRIQQVVRGDSAAYFCASSRGQTDTQYFGPGTRLTVL.

V is TRBV2 and J is TRBJ1-2; 7 bases fit TRBD1. Germline V gene sequence: CDR1 SNHLY, CDR2 FYNNEI. There are 13 residues in the CDR3. V was clipped by 2 bases and J by 6 bases; unmatched bases: 3. CDR3 DNA sequence: TGTGCCAGCAGTGAACGAACAGGGGATGGCTACACCTTC. It specifies CASSERTGDGYTF.

In this sample, this clone turned up a few times. The chain carries TRBV12-5 and TRBJ1-3; D gene uncertain. The CDR3 spans 14 residues. CDR1 is LGHNT, CDR2 FRNRAP, per germline. Trimming took off 5 bases at V and 11 bases at J, with 19 bases between the two ends. The CDR3 nucleotides read TGTGCTAGTGGTACCGGGATGCCTAAAACAGCCATATATTTT. This codes for CASGTGMPKTAIYF.

This clone was seen only a few times. V is TRBV7-8 and J is TRBJ1-1, with D unresolved. CDR3 length: 12 residues. Looked up from germline, CDR1 is SGHVS and CDR2 is FQNEAQ. Trimming left V 3 bases short and J 2 bases short, with 4 bases between. The CDR3 nucleotides are TGTGCCAGCAGCTTTTTAAACACTGAAGCTTTCTTT. This encodes CASSFLNTEAFF.

This clone appeared a single time. The J gene is TRBJ2-7, the V gene TRBV28, with 7 bases aligning to TRBD2. Germline V gene lookup returns CDR1 MDHEN and CDR2 SYDVKM. V lost 3 bases and J lost 0; bases outside the gene matches: 5. The CDR3 is 15 amino acids. The CDR3 loop is CASSFGGSPSYEQYF. The CDR3 bases are TGTGCCAGCAGTTTCGGCGGGAGCCCCTCCTACGAGCAGTACTTC. Using reference TRBV28 and TRBJ2-7 for the parts outside the CDR3, the full variable domain is DVKVTQSSRYLVKRTGEKVFLECVQDMDHENMFWYRQDPGLGLRLIYFSYDVKMKEKGDIPEGYSVSREKKERFSLILESASTNQTSMYLCASSFGGSPSYEQYFGPGTRLTVT.

The rearrangement joins TRBV28 to TRBJ1-4; 7 bases align to TRBD1. The CDR3 is 14 residues long. Germline V CDR1 and CDR2: MDHEN, SYDVKM. Germline trimming cut 7 bases from V and 8 bases from J; bases unmatched to any gene: 10. The CDR3 nucleotides are TGTGCCAGCATTACTGGGACAGCGAGGGAAAAACTGTTTTTT. Its protein product is CASITGTAREKLFF.

The rearrangement links TRBV4-1 to TRBJ2-7; no clear D. V was clipped by 4 bases and J by 3 bases, with 10 bases between them. Germline CDR1 reads MGHRA; CDR2 reads YSYEKL. This CDR3 is built from 13 residues. The CDR3 coding sequence is TGCGCCAGCAGCCCCGGGTATGACTACGAGCAGTACTTC. Its protein is CASSPGYDYEQYF.

The genes are TRBV30 and TRBJ1-1; the match to TRBD1 covers 9 bases. The length of the CDR3 is 11 residues. The germline V gene has CDR1 GTSNPN and CDR2 SVGIG (reference sequence). The V and J ends lost 8 bases and 8 bases, in that order; junction bases with no gene match: 6. CDR3 residues: CAGTGLSEAFF. Here the CDR3 DNA reads TGTGCCGGGACAGGGCTTTCCGAAGCTTTCTTT.

The genes are TRBV9 and TRBJ1-1; D may be TRBD1 (6 bases). This CDR3 has 15 residues. Trimming pared 3 bases from V and 4 bases from J, leaving 16 bases between. Germline-derived CDR1 and CDR2 are SGDLS and YYNGEE. CDR3 amino acids: CASSEGDTLGTEAFF. Written as DNA, the CDR3 is TGTGCCAGCAGCGAGGGGGACACATTGGGCACTGAAGCTTTCTTT.